The table lists the clone carrying this T cell receptor (beta chain) with a few counts. No antigen is known for it. The sample comes from a study of breast tumors, draining lymph nodes, adjacent tissues. Study-wide results and limits: The lymph node origin of tumor T cells was framed as consistent with a hypothesis, not demonstrated. Tumors had less TCR diversity than lymph nodes, more than nontumor tissue. The data were judged consistent with most tumor T cells coming from lymph node and expanding in tumor. Compared with basal-like, luminal-like tumors shared significantly more repertoire with nontumor tissue.

Samples came from axillary lymph nodes draining the breast cancer. TCRdb ran MiXCR on the multiplex PCR reads and lists one entry per CDR3 protein. The sample records 150,000 to 200,000 distinct CDR3 sequences, 25% to 40% being singletons. The CDR3 has 16 residues. The J segment lost 5 bases and the V segment lost 0 bases, leaving 7 bases of the junction unmatched. From germline, CDR1 is MNHEY and CDR2 SMNVEV (reference sequence). This sequence joins TRBV27 and TRBJ1-2, with TRBD1 identical over 9 bases. The sequence was obtained from a female donor with breast cancer. Some clones in this sample may be carry-over from other donors' samples. Sequenced input: axillary lymph node tissue. CDR3 sequence reads: CASSLSRGTGIYGYTF. The CDR3 DNA is TGTGCCAGCAGTTTATCCCGCGGGACAGGGATTTATGGCTACACCTTC.